The 32 T cell receptor delta chains in this list originate from one sample, sequenced in a study of gamma-delta T cells after stem cell transplantation. TCRdb re-processed the RT-PCR reads using CATT. The sample includes approximately 630 delta-chain clones, over 8% of them seen just once. Sequencing used gamma-delta T cells. All receptors come from a human donor. It is not recorded whose cells these are; they may come from a transplant donor.

V usage is TRDV2 and J usage is TRDJ1, with 9 bases aligning to TRDD3. No J gene was available from TCRdb, and it was assigned here by a germline match of the DNA. Germline loops: CDR1 GEAIGNYY, CDR2 EKD. The CDR3 spans 15 residues. J was trimmed by 0 bases and V by 9 bases; bases with no gene match: 10. CDR3 in DNA: TGTGCCAGACTGGGGGACCGAAGGGACACCGATAAACTCATCTTT. Its translation is CARLGDRRDTDKLIF.

This clone has a handful of counts. This chain joins TRDV2 and TRDJ1; D is possibly TRDD3 (5 bases). V was clipped by 4 bases and J by 0 bases, with 38 bases between them. The CDR3 covers 23 residues. Germline CDR1 is GEAIGNYY and CDR2 is EKD. The CDR3 loop reads CACDGLYSRRRGPSPPHTDKLIF. The CDR3 nucleotides are TGTGCCTGTGATGGTCTTTACTCAAGACGGAGGGGACCCTCCCCACCCCACACCGATAAACTCATCTTT.

This clone was counted only a few times. This may arise from a read error, as a much more abundant clone is one base away. The J gene is TRDJ1, the V gene TRDV2; TRDD3 agrees at 7 bases. CDR3 size: 21 residues. CDR1 is GEAIGNYY, CDR2 EKD, per germline. Losses at the gene ends were 3 bases for V and 0 bases for J; bases not matched to a gene: 24. The CDR3 coding sequence is TGTGCCTGTGACGCCATCTCTAGCGGTGTACTGGGGTTTTCGTACACCGATAAACTCATCTTT. Protein sequence: CACDAISSGVLGFSYTDKLIF.

Concerning this clone: The amino acid sequence in TCRdb belongs to a much larger clone and departs from this DNA's translation at residue 10, likely a sequencing read error; the sequence shown is translated from the DNA. The chain recombines TRDV1 with TRDJ2; 8 nucleotides line up with TRDD3. The CDR3 is 14 residues long. Germline trimming cut 6 bases from V and 9 bases from J; bases unmatched to any gene: 9. The germline CDR1 and CDR2 sequences are TSWWSYY and QGS. In DNA, the CDR3 is TGTGCTCTTGGCCGGGGGATAGGAGTAACACAACTCTTCTTT. Translated: CALGRGIGVTQLFF.

A word on this clone: A read error may account for a junction end that differs from germline. This sequence joins TRDV2 and TRDJ1; 10 bases map to TRDD3. CDR1 is GEAIGNYY, CDR2 EKD, per germline. The CDR3 totals 19 residues. In DNA form, the CDR3 reads TGTGCCGGTGACCCACGCGGTAGTGGGGGATACTTGTACACCGATAAACTCATCTTT. Protein sequence: CAGDPRGSGGYLYTDKLIF.

A few counts support this clone. This chain links TRDV2 with TRDJ1, with 9 nucleotides matching TRDD3. TCRdb offers no J gene call, so here the DNA was matched to germline to obtain one. J gave up 0 bases and V 0 bases, and 25 bases lay outside the gene matches. The CDR3 sequence is 23 residues long. The V gene's germline CDR1 is GEAIGNYY and CDR2 EKD. CDR3 sequence reads: CACDTVRIPSTGGQLENTDKLIF. CDR3 bases: TGTGCCTGTGACACCGTTAGGATTCCTTCGACTGGGGGACAACTAGAAAACACCGATAAACTCATCTTT.

This clone has more than one count but fewer than ten. The V call is TRDV1, the J call TRDJ1; TRDD3 aligns across 13 bases. J lost 2 bases, V lost 0 bases, and 15 bases had no gene match. Germline CDR1 is TSWWSYY and CDR2 is QGS. The CDR3 is made up of 21 amino acids. The CDR3 sequence is CALGELDGYYWGIRKTDKLIF. In DNA, the CDR3 is TGTGCTCTTGGGGAACTAGATGGGTACTACTGGGGGATACGTAAGACCGATAAACTCATCTTT.

This clone has a handful of counts. This could be a read error, since a much larger clone is one nucleotide away. Other DNA variants within this sample encode the same CDR3. This chain connects TRDV2 to TRDJ1; TRDD3 agrees at 8 bases. Germline V gene data show CDR1 as GEAIGNYY and CDR2 as EKD. The CDR3 spans 14 residues. The CDR3 DNA reads TGCGCCTGTGACACCCTGGGGGAGACCGATAAACTCATCTTT. Protein: CACDTLGETDKLIF.

This clone is classed as large. This chain uses TRDV2 with TRDJ1; D unclear. V was pared by 0 bases and J by 0 bases, with 19 bases between. CDR3 length equals 18 residues. Germline assignment: CDR1 GEAIGNYY and CDR2 EKD. The CDR3 sequence: CACDTVGGPRSYTDKLIF. CDR3 nucleotide sequence: TGTGCCTGTGACACCGTGGGAGGACCCCGTTCGTACACCGATAAACTCATCTTT.

This clone was detected a few times. TCRdb's protein, taken from a much larger clone, differs from this DNA's translation at residue 13, likely owing to a read error; the protein displayed comes from the DNA. This chain connects TRDV1 to TRDJ1; TRDD3 agrees at 12 bases. The CDR3 consists of 15 residues. Germline CDR1 and CDR2: TSWWSYY and QGS. The CDR3 DNA is TGTGCTCTTGGGGGGACTGGGGGATACCCCGATAAACACATCTTT. It yields the protein CALGGTGGYPDKHIF.

This clone was recorded a few times. The TCRdb protein, from a much larger clone, departs from this DNA's translation at residue 4, likely by read error; the protein shown derives from the DNA. J is TRDJ2 and V is TRDV1; the match to TRDD3 covers 8 bases. The CDR3 is 14 amino acids. Trimming at V came to 7 bases and at J to 7 bases, leaving 8 bases not matched to a gene. The germline gives CDR1 TSWWSYY, CDR2 QGS. CDR3 coding DNA: TGTGCTCTTGACCGGGGGATAGGAGTAGCACAACTCTTCTTT. Translated, it gives CALDRGIGVAQLFF.

This clone was seen a few times. The V gene is TRDV2, the J gene TRDJ1, with TRDD3 matching over 8 bases. The germline CDR1 and CDR2 sequences are GEAIGNYY and EKD. The CDR3 is 17 residues long. V lost 4 bases, J lost 3 bases, and 15 bases stayed unmatched. The CDR3 coding sequence is TGTGCCTGTGATGAGGGGGATATATCCCAACCAGCCGATAAACTCATCTTT. As protein: CACDEGDISQPADKLIF.

This clone has a handful of counts. TCRdb's protein, taken from a much larger clone, differs from this DNA's translation at residue 17, likely owing to a read error; the protein displayed comes from the DNA. This rearrangement joins TRDV2 to TRDJ1; possible D gene TRDD3, 5 bases. Germline V gene lookup returns CDR1 GEAIGNYY and CDR2 EKD. This CDR3 spans 18 amino acids. The CDR3 nucleotides are TGTGCCTGTGAGCCTATGACCAATACAGGGATCAGCACCGATAAACTCACCTTT. Translation gives CACEPMTNTGISTDKLTF.

In this sample, this clone turned up a few times. V usage is TRDV2 and J usage is TRDJ1; 11 bases fit TRDD3. Germline CDR1 GEAIGNYY, CDR2 EKD. The junction had 22 bases not matched to a gene; V was cut back by 2 bases and J by 0 bases. The CDR3 is 22 amino acids. CDR3 in amino acids: CACDILGDNTPNTGHYTDKLIF. DNA of the CDR3: TGTGCCTGTGACATACTGGGGGATAATACCCCGAATACCGGGCATTACACCGATAAACTCATCTTT.

As for this clone: A mismatch at residue 4 separates the TCRdb protein from the translated DNA, so the protein presented here was translated from the DNA. The chain links TRDV2 to TRDJ1; 10 nucleotides agree with TRDD3. The CDR3 contains 16 residues. Germline-derived CDR1 and CDR2 are GEAIGNYY and EKD. This CDR3 is CACGTVGDTSTDKLIF. The CDR3 DNA reads as TGTGCCTGTGGCACCGTGGGGGATACCAGCACCGATAAACTCATCTTT.

In the case of this clone: At one end, the junction sequence differs from germline, possibly due to a read error. This chain connects TRDV1 to TRDJ2; TRDD3 aligns across 8 bases. CDR1 and CDR2 from the germline V gene are TSWWSYY and QGS. This CDR3 is 14 amino acids long. Here the CDR3 DNA reads TGTGCTCTTGGCCGGGGGATAGGAGGAGCAAAACTCTTCTTT. It translates to CALGRGIGGAKLFF.

Points on this clone: The TCRdb protein, from a much larger clone, departs from this DNA's translation at residue 8, likely by read error; the protein shown derives from the DNA. This rearrangement joins TRDV2 to TRDJ1; D is undetermined. Looked up from germline, CDR1 is GEAIGNYY and CDR2 is EKD. The germline V and J ends were trimmed by 2 bases and 0 bases, with 15 bases remaining between them. CDR3 length equals 16 residues. The DNA of the CDR3 is TGTGCCTGTGACAGTCTAGGGAGATTGGACACCGATAAACTCATCTTT. Protein product: CACDSLGRLDTDKLIF.

Of note for this clone: The translation of this DNA and the TCRdb protein of a much larger clone differ at residue 10, probably owing to a read error; the protein shown here is translated from the DNA. J is TRDJ1 and V is TRDV2; possibly TRDD3 for D (6 bases). There are 16 residues in the CDR3. Trimming removed 0 bases from V and 1 base from J, with 14 bases in between. Germline CDR1 and CDR2: GEAIGNYY and EKD. The CDR3 loop reads CACDTLGDAITDKLIF. For the CDR3, the DNA is TGTGCCTGTGACACCCTCGGGGATGCTATCACCGATAAACTCATCTTT.

This chain uses TRDV2 with TRDJ1; 13 nucleotides line up with TRDD3. The J gene is not listed in TCRdb, so it was assigned here from a DNA match to germline. CDR3 length equals 18 residues. Germline V CDR1 and CDR2: GEAIGNYY, EKD. With 4 bases clipped from V and 2 bases from J, the junction kept 12 bases outside the gene matches. The CDR3: CACDSRQTGGYATDKLIF. CDR3 sequence (DNA): TGTGCCTGTGATAGCCGTCAAACTGGGGGATACGCTACCGATAAACTCATCTTT.

This clone has a handful of counts. A far larger clone is only one base removed, so a read error is likely. This chain joins TRDV2 and TRDJ1; 8 bases fit TRDD3. Germline CDR1 is GEAIGNYY and CDR2 is EKD. The CDR3 spans 21 residues. With 0 bases clipped from V and 4 bases from J, the junction kept 24 bases outside the gene matches. This chain's CDR3 is CACDTVPGGTPLYPGVDKLIF. CDR3 DNA: TGTGCCTGTGACACCGTGCCTGGGGGAACTCCCCTCTACCCGGGAGTCGATAAACTCATCTTT.

The table lists this clone with a few counts. A far larger clone is one base from this, pointing to a likely read error. The same CDR3 can be traced to other DNA sequences in this sample. The V call is TRDV2, the J call TRDJ1, with 12 bases fitting TRDD3. Germline-derived CDR1 and CDR2 are GEAIGNYY and EKD. Trimming at V came to 3 bases and at J to 2 bases, leaving 6 bases not matched to a gene. The length of the CDR3 is 16 residues. CDR3 in DNA: TGTGCCTGTGACGCATTGCTGGGGGATACGACCGATAAACTCATCTTT. This gives the protein CACDALLGDTTDKLIF.

This clone has a handful of counts. Other DNA sequences in this sample translate to the same CDR3. The rearrangement joins TRDV2 to TRDJ1, with D unclear. The CDR3 is made up of 15 amino acids. Germline V CDR1 and CDR2: GEAIGNYY, EKD. Trimming left V 7 bases short and J 0 bases short, with 17 bases between. The CDR3 protein is CACDSVVQYTDKLIF. CDR3 sequence (DNA): TGTGCCTGCGACTCGGTGGTTCAGTACACCGATAAACTCATCTTT.

With regard to this clone: This likely stems from a read error, as it lies one base from a far larger clone. This same CDR3 is encoded by further DNA sequences in the sample. The CDR3 spells CACDLLLGDNTPNTGHYTDKLIF. The CDR3, as DNA: TGTGCCTGTGACTTGTTACTGGGGGATAATACCCCGAATACCGGGCATTACACCGATAAGCTCATCTTT. This chain connects TRDV2 to TRDJ1; 11 nucleotides line up with TRDD3. Germline V gives CDR1 GEAIGNYY, CDR2 EKD. The CDR3 loop spans 23 amino acids.

Comment on this clone: The sample carries other DNA sequences with the same CDR3. The rearrangement links TRDV2 to TRDJ1; 9 nucleotides line up with TRDD3. The CDR3 is 18 residues long. The germline CDR1 and CDR2 sequences are GEAIGNYY and EKD. The junction had 13 bases not matched to a gene; V was cut back by 2 bases and J by 1 base. CDR3 coding DNA: TGTGCCTGTGACAGTGTCTCCTTGGGGGATAGTTCCACCGATAAACTCATCTTT. Translating it yields CACDSVSLGDSSTDKLIF.

The chain is built from TRDV2 and TRDJ3, with TRDD3 matching 8 bases. After removal of 3 bases from V and 0 bases from J, the junction contained 9 bases not matched to a gene. The V gene's germline CDR1 is GEAIGNYY and CDR2 EKD. The CDR3 contains 19 residues. The CDR3 DNA follows: TGTGCCTGTGACCAGACTGGGGGTCCCAGCTCCTGGGACACCCGACAGATGTTTTTC. This sequence encodes CACDQTGGPSSWDTRQMFF.

The sample holds a few counts of this clone. An end of the junction differs from the germline gene, which may be a read error. This sequence joins TRDV2 and TRDJ3, with D maybe TRDD3 (6 bases). The CDR3 is made up of 19 amino acids. CDR1 and CDR2 (germline): GEAIGNYY, EKD. The CDR3 reads CACDSVGVNSSLDTRQMFF. The CDR3 nucleotides read TGTGCCTGTGACTCCGTGGGGGTCAATAGCTCCTTGGACACCCGACAGATGTTTTTC.

About this clone: The protein recorded in TCRdb matches a much larger clone and deviates from this DNA's translation at residue 5, suggesting a read error; the protein here is obtained by translating the DNA. The chain recombines TRDV2 with TRDJ1; D perhaps matches TRDD2 (6 bases). The CDR3 spans 15 residues. Germline CDR1 is GEAIGNYY and CDR2 is EKD. With 3 bases removed from V and 2 bases from J, the gap between germline ends came to 15 bases. CDR3 residues: CACDFLVGSTDKLIF. CDR3 sequence (DNA): TGTGCCTGTGACTTCCTAGTAGGGAGTACCGATAAACTCATCTTT.

This clone was found a few times. A read error is the likely source, as a far larger clone sits one nucleotide away. In the same sample, other DNA sequences code for this CDR3. The chain couples TRDV2 to TRDJ1, with D possibly matching TRDD3 (5 bases). Germline CDR1 reads GEAIGNYY; CDR2 reads EKD. CDR3 size: 18 residues. With 4 bases removed from V and 1 base from J, the gap between germline ends came to 24 bases. CDR3: CACEPMTNTGISTDKLIF. The CDR3 DNA is TGTGCCTGTGAGCCCATGACCAATACAGGGATCAGCACCGATAAACTCATCTTT.

This clone was counted only a few times. A read error may explain this, as a much larger clone is one base away. This CDR3 is also generated by other DNA sequences in the sample. The chain carries TRDV2 and TRDJ1; TRDD3 matches at 8 bases. This CDR3 region has 17 residues. Germline V gene data show CDR1 as GEAIGNYY and CDR2 as EKD. As DNA, the CDR3 is TGCGCCTGTGACCCCCTTGGTGGGGGATCATACACCGATAAACTCATCTTT. As protein: CACDPLGGGSYTDKLIF.

This clone was counted a few times. V is TRDV2 and J is TRDJ1; 11 bases map to TRDD3. CDR3 length: 18 residues. Trimming cost V 0 bases and J 3 bases; bases outside gene matches: 11. The germline V gene has CDR1 GEAIGNYY and CDR2 EKD. The CDR3 reads CACDTLSGGYAGSDKLIF. CDR3 in DNA: TGTGCCTGTGACACCTTAAGTGGGGGATACGCGGGTTCCGATAAACTCATCTTT.

In its sample, this clone was seen a few times. A far larger clone is a single base away, which makes a read error likely. The rearrangement uses TRDV2 and TRDJ1; D is ambiguous. The J gene, missing from TCRdb, was assigned here through DNA to germline matching. Trimming cost V 3 bases and J 2 bases, with 15 bases left between them. The CDR3 is 15 amino acids. Germline lookup yields CDR1 GEAIGNYY and CDR2 EKD. The CDR3 DNA reads TGTGCCTGTGACTCCCGAGTAGGGAGTACCGATAAACTCATCTTT. This translates into CACDSRVGSTDKLIF.

Of note for this clone: The mismatch at residue 12 between this DNA's translation and the TCRdb protein of a much larger clone likely reflects a read error; the protein shown is translated from the DNA. The chain has TRDV2 and TRDJ1, with TRDD3 as a possible D gene (5 bases). The V and J ends lost 4 bases and 1 base respectively, with 24 bases between them. The germline CDR1 and CDR2 sequences are GEAIGNYY and EKD. The CDR3 spans 18 residues. In DNA form, the CDR3 reads TGTGCCTGTGAGCCTATGACCAATACAGGGATCGGCACCGATAAACTCATCTTT. This gives the protein CACEPMTNTGIGTDKLIF.